This TCR beta chain was captured by sequencing in a study of blood T cell repertoires in COVID-19. Study details: Samples taken during acute and convalescent COVID-19 were collected in the United States, Italy and Spain.

This table comes from immunoSEQ multiplex PCR, and its TCRdb copy is limited to in-frame clones, with some not included. The table lists more than 200,000 clones, 80% to 90% of them singletons, with roughly 1.8% in the top ten. V lost 3 bases, J lost 7 bases, and 9 bases stayed unmatched. The CDR3 length is 16 residues. Germline V CDR1 and CDR2: SGHDT, YYEEEE. The sample consisted of peripheral blood. The chain carries TRBV5-6 and TRBJ1-6; TRBD1 matches at 8 bases. This sequence originates from a man in his thirties or forties with active or convalescent COVID-19. CDR3 sequence: CASSSRGTGGNSPLHF. In DNA, the CDR3 is TGTGCCAGCAGCTCCCGTGGGACAGGCGGCAATTCACCCCTCCACTTT. Variable domain in full (rest from reference TRBV5-6 and TRBJ1-6): DAGVTQSPTHLIKTRGQQVTLRCSPKSGHDTVSWYQQALGQGPQFIFQYYEEEERQRGNFPDRFSGHQFPNYSSELNVNALLLGDSALYLCASSSRGTGGNSPLHFGNGTRLTVT.